This T cell receptor (beta chain) was recorded in a study of cytomegalovirus exposure and HLA in healthy donors. Study-level points and caveats: A missense DCLRE1C variant was associated with V- and J-gene trimming of TCR beta chains in a later analysis, and an independent cohort replicated the association.

In the PCR, 60 Vbeta and 13 Jbeta primers were used. TCRdb's copy holds only in-frame clones and misses some; the assay was immunoSEQ multiplex PCR. The top ten clones hold over 3% of a sample with around 97,000 clones, roughly 76% of them seen once. Turning to this clone: What it binds is not known.

It was healthy bone marrow donors who served as donors. The donors, nominally healthy at sampling, likely had unrecorded immune exposures. The CDR3 loop spans 13 amino acids. V lost 6 bases, J lost 3 bases, and 11 bases lay in between. Germline lookup yields CDR1 SNHLY and CDR2 FYNNEI. The sequencing input was PBMCs. The V and J genes are TRBV2 and TRBJ2-5, with a tentative D call TRBD2 (6 bases). The TCR comes from a man in his forties in good health and CMV-seronegative. CDR3 loop: CASRAGTEETQYF. The CDR3 coding sequence is TGTGCCAGCAGAGCCGGGACTGAAGAGACCCAGTACTTC. The complete variable domain, with remaining parts taken from reference TRBV2 and TRBJ2-5, reads EPEVTQTPSHQVTQMGQEVILRCVPISNHLYFYWYRQILGQKVEFLVSFYNNEISEKSEIFDDQFSVERPDGSNFTLKIRSTKLEDSAMYFCASRAGTEETQYFGPGTRLLVL.